Listed below are T cell receptor beta chains from one sample, sequenced in a study of identical twins. TCRdb used MiXCR to reprocess the 5' RACE reads, holding one entry per CDR3 protein. The profile shows 450,000 or so distinct CDR3 sequences, roughly 20% of them singletons. The sequencing input was naive T cells sorted from blood. The receptors here all came from a man aged 50 or older in good health. Both conserved end residues are part of each CDR3. The D gene is left open where the match is weak. Clone size is shown for a subset of rows, as once, few, many or a class of expanded clone.

v_gene	abundance	j_gene	d_gene	CDR3nt	CDR3aa
TRBV12-3/TRBV12-4	many	TRBJ2-1	.	TGTGCCAGCAGTTCCCTTGGGAGCTCCTACAATGAGCAGTTCTTC	CASSSLGSSYNEQFF
TRBV12-3/TRBV12-4	few	TRBJ1-5	.	TGTGCCAGCAGTTTAACCCGGGGCCGATCAGCCCAGCATTTT	CASSLTRGRSAQHF
TRBV7-9	many	TRBJ2-2	.	TGTGCCAGCAGCTTAAGCAGGGCGGGCACCGGGGAGCTGTTTTTT	CASSLSRAGTGELFF
TRBV14	many	TRBJ2-7	TRBD2	TGTGCCAGCAGCCAAGATAGCGGGAGGGCCGCCGAGCAGTACTTC	CASSQDSGRAAEQYF
TRBV6-1	few	TRBJ2-7	.	TGTGCCAGCAGTACCCGGGACTCAACCTACGAGCAGTACTTC	CASSTRDSTYEQYF
TRBV6-2/TRBV6-3	once	TRBJ2-5	TRBD2	TGTGCCAGCAGTCGGACTAGCGGGGGATTCGCGGAGACCCAGTACTTC	CASSRTSGGFAETQYF
TRBV6-2/TRBV6-3	few	TRBJ1-2	TRBD1	TGTGCCAGCAGCGGGACAGATCGAGGCTACACCTTC	CASSGTDRGYTF
TRBV28	.	TRBJ2-5	TRBD1	TGTGCCAGCAGTTTATCCACAGGGGGCGCGGGAGAGACCCAGTACTTC	CASSLSTGGAGETQYF
TRBV10-3	many	TRBJ2-7	.	TGTGCCATCAGTGAACAGAACTACGAGCAGTACTTC	CAISEQNYEQYF
TRBV5-4	few	TRBJ2-5	.	TGTGCCAGCAGCTTTGGCAGCTTTAGGGAGACCCAGTACTTC	CASSFGSFRETQYF
TRBV29-1	.	TRBJ2-7	TRBD2	TGCAGCGTGGGACTAGCGGGAGGCTACGAGCAGTACTTC	CSVGLAGGYEQYF
TRBV27	few	TRBJ1-1	.	TGTGCCAGCAGTTTATTGATAGGGAACACTGAAGCTTTCTTT	CASSLLIGNTEAFF
TRBV18	few	TRBJ1-4	.	TGTGCCAGCTCACCACACCGAGGAGCTAATGAAAAACTGTTTTTT	CASSPHRGANEKLFF
TRBV14	.	TRBJ2-1	.	TGTGCCAGCAGCCAAGATCCGGGGAACTACAATGAGCAGTTCTTC	CASSQDPGNYNEQFF
TRBV12-3/TRBV12-4	few	TRBJ2-7	.	TGTGCCAGCAGTTTGCAGGGCCCCCTTACCTACGAGCAGTACTTC	CASSLQGPLTYEQYF
TRBV20-1	.	TRBJ2-7	TRBD2	TGCAGTGCTAGAGATGTAGCGGGGACCGACTACGAGCAGTACTTC	CSARDVAGTDYEQYF
TRBV6-6	.	TRBJ2-7	.	TGTGCCAGCAGTTACTCCCTCCTCGAGCAGTACTTC	CASSYSLLEQYF
TRBV7-2	few	TRBJ1-6	.	TGTGCCAGCAGCTTAGATCGCCTCGGGTATTCACCCCTCCACTTT	CASSLDRLGYSPLHF
TRBV11-3	.	TRBJ2-2	.	TGTGCCAGCAGCGGGGGGACTTATCCCGGGGAGCTGTTTTTT	CASSGGTYPGELFF
TRBV6-2/TRBV6-3	.	TRBJ2-1	TRBD2	TGTGCCAGCAGTTCGATCGCGCAACTAGCGGGGGGCGACAATGAGCAGTTCTTC	CASSSIAQLAGGDNEQFF
TRBV20-1	.	TRBJ2-7	TRBD1	TGCAGTGCTCGCACCCGGGACAGGGTTTCCTACGAGCAGTACTTC	CSARTRDRVSYEQYF
TRBV20-1	few	TRBJ1-6	.	TGCAGTGCTAGAGATCCAGGCGGATCACCCCTCCACTTT	CSARDPGGSPLHF
TRBV27	few	TRBJ2-3	.	TGTGCCAGCAGTTTATCCCCACGTTTCGGAGGTAGGGCAGATACGCAGTATTTT	CASSLSPRFGGRADTQYF
TRBV29-1	.	TRBJ2-7	TRBD2	TGCAGCGTTGTAGGTCTAGCGGATTCCTACGAGCAGTACTTC	CSVVGLADSYEQYF
TRBV27	many	TRBJ2-7	TRBD2	TGTGCCAGCAGTTTAGCGGCTAGCGGCTACGAGCAGTACTTC	CASSLAASGYEQYF
TRBV7-2	many	TRBJ1-2	.	TGTGCCAGCAGCTTTAACCCCGTTAACTATGGCTACACCTTC	CASSFNPVNYGYTF
TRBV5-1	few	TRBJ2-7	.	TGCGCCAGCAGCTTGGAAGTCCGAGACGAGCAGTACTTC	CASSLEVRDEQYF
TRBV5-5	many	TRBJ1-5	TRBD1	TGTGCCAGCAGCCCACGATTGGGACAGCCTCAGCCCCAGCATTTT	CASSPRLGQPQPQHF